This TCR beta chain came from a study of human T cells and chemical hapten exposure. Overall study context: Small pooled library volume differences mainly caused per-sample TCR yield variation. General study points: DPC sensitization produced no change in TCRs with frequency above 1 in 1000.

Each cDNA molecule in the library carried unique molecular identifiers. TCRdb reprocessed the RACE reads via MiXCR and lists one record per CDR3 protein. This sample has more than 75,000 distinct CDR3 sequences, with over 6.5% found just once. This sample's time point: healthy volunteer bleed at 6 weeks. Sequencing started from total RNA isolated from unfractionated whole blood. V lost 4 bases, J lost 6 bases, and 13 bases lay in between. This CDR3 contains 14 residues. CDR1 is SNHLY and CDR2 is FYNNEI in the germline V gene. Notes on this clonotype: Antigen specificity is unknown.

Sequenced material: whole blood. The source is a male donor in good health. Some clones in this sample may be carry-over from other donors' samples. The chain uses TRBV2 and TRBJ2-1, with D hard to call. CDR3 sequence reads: CASSVGNRANEQFF. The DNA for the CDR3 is TGTGCCAGCAGTGTGGGGAATAGGGCCAATGAGCAGTTCTTC.